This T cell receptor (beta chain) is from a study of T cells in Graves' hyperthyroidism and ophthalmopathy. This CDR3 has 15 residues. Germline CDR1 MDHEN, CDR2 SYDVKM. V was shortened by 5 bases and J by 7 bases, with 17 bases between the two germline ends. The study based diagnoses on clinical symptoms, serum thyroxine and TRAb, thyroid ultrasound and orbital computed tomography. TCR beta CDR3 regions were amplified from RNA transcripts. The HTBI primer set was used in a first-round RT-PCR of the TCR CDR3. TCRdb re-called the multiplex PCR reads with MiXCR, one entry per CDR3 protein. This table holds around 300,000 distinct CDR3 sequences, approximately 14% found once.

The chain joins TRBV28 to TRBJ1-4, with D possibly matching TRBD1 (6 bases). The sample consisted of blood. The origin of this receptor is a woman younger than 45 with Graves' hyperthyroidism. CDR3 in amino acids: CASSMTGLGSEKLFF. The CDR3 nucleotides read TGTGCCAGCAGTATGACAGGTTTAGGTTCTGAAAAACTGTTTTTT.